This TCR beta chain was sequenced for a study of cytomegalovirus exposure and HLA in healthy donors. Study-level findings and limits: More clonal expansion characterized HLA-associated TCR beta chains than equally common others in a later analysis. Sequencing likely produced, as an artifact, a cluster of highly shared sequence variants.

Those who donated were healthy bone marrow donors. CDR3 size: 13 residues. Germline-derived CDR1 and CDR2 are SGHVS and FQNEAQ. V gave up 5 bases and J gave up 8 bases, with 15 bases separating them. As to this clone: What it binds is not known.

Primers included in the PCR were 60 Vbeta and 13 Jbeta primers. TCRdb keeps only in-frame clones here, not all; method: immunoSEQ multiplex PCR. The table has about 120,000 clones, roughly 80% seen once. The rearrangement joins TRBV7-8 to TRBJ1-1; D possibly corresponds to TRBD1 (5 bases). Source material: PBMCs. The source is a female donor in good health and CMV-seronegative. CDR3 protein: CASSPWAHREAFF. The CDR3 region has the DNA TGTGCCAGCAGCCCTTGGGCGCACAGGGAAGCTTTCTTT.